This T cell receptor (beta chain) is drawn from a study of T cell responses to AZD1222 COVID-19 vaccine. Libraries were prepared by immunoSEQ multiplex PCR; TCRdb keeps only in-frame clonotypes and omits some of them. Among 100,000 to 150,000 clones, 90% were seen once, and the ten largest hold approximately 7.5%. About this clone itself: Its antigen is currently unknown.

The CDR3 runs to 15 residues. V lost 6 bases to trimming and J lost 0 bases, with 12 bases between them. Germline V gene lookup returns CDR1 KGHSH and CDR2 LQKENI. Findings of the study overall: The study identified only 6 or 7 AZD1222 recipients as seropositive at baseline.

The chain combines TRBV18 with TRBJ2-1; no clear D. This clonotype was sampled from an adult in good health. The sequences come from peripheral blood, collected on day 0 of AZD1222 vaccination. CDR3: CASSPGLGSYNEQFF. The CDR3 DNA follows: TGTGCCAGCTCGCCAGGATTGGGCTCCTACAATGAGCAGTTCTTC.